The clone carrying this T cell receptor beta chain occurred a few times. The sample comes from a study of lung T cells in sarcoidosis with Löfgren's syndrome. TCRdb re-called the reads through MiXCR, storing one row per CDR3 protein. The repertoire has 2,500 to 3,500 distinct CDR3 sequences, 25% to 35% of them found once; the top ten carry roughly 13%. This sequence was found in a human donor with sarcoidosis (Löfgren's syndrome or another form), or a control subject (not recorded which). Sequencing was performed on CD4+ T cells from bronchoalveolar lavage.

CDR3 amino acids: CSVDGTGGPTDTQYF. The DNA for the CDR3 is TGCAGCGTTGACGGTACAGGGGGCCCCACAGATACGCAGTATTTT. The chain couples TRBV29-1 to TRBJ2-3; 9 bases agree with TRBD1. Germline values: CDR1 SQVTM, CDR2 ANQGSEA. The CDR3 is 15 amino acids. J gave up 2 bases and V 3 bases, and 6 bases lay outside the gene matches.